This T cell receptor beta chain stems from a study of identical twins. CDR3 length: 16 amino acids. Deletions cut 4 bases from V and 1 base from J, with 17 bases between. The germline gives CDR1 MNHEY, CDR2 SMNVEV (reference sequence). From the 5' RACE reads, TCRdb called clonotypes with MiXCR, one entry per CDR3 protein. In the table there are fewer than 500,000 distinct CDR3 sequences, 24% of which are singletons. These same records also appear under a second study, on T cells expressing NK-cell markers.

This sequence joins TRBV27 and TRBJ2-7; no clear D. The specimen was CD4+ T cells sorted from blood. This clonotype was obtained from a woman between 18 and 30 years old in good health. The DNA of the CDR3 is TGTGCCAGCAGTTCCGATAGAGGTCAGCGATCCTACGAGCAGTACTTC. Its translation is CASSSDRGQRSYEQYF.